The present TCR beta chain was sequenced within a study of tumor-infiltrating lymphocytes in primary liver carcinoma. Germline CDR1 reads SGHNT; CDR2 reads YYREEE (reference sequence). The CDR3 has 17 residues. Alongside blood RNA obtained from unsorted whole blood, germline DNA was also extracted. As concerns this clonotype: The junction does not match germline at one end; this may be a read error.

A constant-region primer primed TCR beta cDNA synthesis from 500 ng of total RNA. ARM-PCR, slightly modified, supplied the TCR beta libraries through three nested multiplex PCR rounds. It was with TRBV1-TRBV30 forward primers and a C-beta reverse primer that the first two PCR rounds were run, at around 9 cycles each. From the multiplex PCR reads, TCRdb called clonotypes with MiXCR, one entry per CDR3 protein. The sample includes 250,000 to 400,000 distinct CDR3 sequences, over 55% of them seen just once. Sequencing was done on a sample of peripheral blood. The chain has TRBV5-4 and TRBJ2-1, with TRBD2 matching 8 bases. This clonotype was sampled from a man in his forties with primary liver carcinoma and hepatitis B virus infection. CDR3 sequence reads: CASSPSSGQSSYSEQFF. The CDR3 nucleotides are TGTGCCAGCAGCCCATCTAGCGGGCAAAGCTCCTACAGTGAGCAGTTCTTC.